The 5 T cell receptor beta chains reported below all come from one sample, sequenced in a study of regulatory T cells in long-lasting Graves disease. The time point is: newly diagnosed GD, antithyroid drugs for less than 3 months. Making the TCR library involved RNA that had been extracted from PBMCs. Building the TCR beta libraries relied on iRepertoire HTBI primers, and CDR3 regions underwent Arm-PCR. MiXCR, applied by TCRdb to the multiplex PCR reads, yields one record per CDR3 protein. This table has hundreds of thousands of distinct CDR3 sequences, around 13% appearing once. This same sample was also part of a study on T cells in Graves' hyperthyroidism and ophthalmopathy.

Here the sequenced sample was peripheral blood mononuclear cells (PBMCs), taken at new diagnosis, from a patient treated with antithyroid drugs. Receptors originate from a woman under 40 with Graves disease.

This clonotype was observed many times. J is TRBJ1-1 and V is TRBV29-1; unclear D gene. Trimming shortened V by 3 bases and J by 2 bases, and 10 bases separated the two germline ends. Germline CDR1 is SQVTM and CDR2 is ANQGSEA. This CDR3 contains 13 residues. This CDR3 reads CSVERRLNTEAFF. CDR3 in DNA: TGCAGCGTTGAGCGCAGACTTAACACTGAAGCTTTCTTT.

This clonotype was recorded many times. The rearrangement links TRBV6-5 to TRBJ1-4; D unresolved. Trimming removed 0 bases from V and 8 bases from J, with 16 bases in between. Per the germline V gene, CDR1 is MNHEY and CDR2 is SVGAGI. This CDR3 comprises 16 residues. This CDR3 reads CASSYSRRGSREKLFF. The CDR3 region has the DNA TGTGCCAGCAGTTACTCGAGGAGAGGGAGTCGGGAAAAACTGTTTTTT.

About this clonotype: This may be a read error: a much more frequent sequence differs by one nucleotide. The chain recombines TRBV12-3 or TRBV12-4 with TRBJ2-1; a weak D match, TRBD2 (5 bases). The CDR3 is 14 amino acids. The CDR3 coding sequence is TGTGCCAGCAGTGCATGGACTTCCCGAAATGAGCGGTTCTTC. It encodes CASSAWTSRNERFF.

This clonotype was counted many times. This chain links TRBV11-1 with TRBJ2-2; the D call may be TRBD1 or TRBD2 (5 bases each). The length of the CDR3 is 14 residues. Germline CDR1 is SGHAT and CDR2 is FQDESV (reference sequence). The V and J ends lost 0 bases and 6 bases respectively, with 8 bases between them. The CDR3 reads CASSLARDAGELFF. In nucleotides, the CDR3 is TGTGCCAGCAGCTTAGCCAGGGACGCCGGGGAGCTGTTTTTT.

This clonotype was observed many times. The chain employs TRBV4-3 and TRBJ2-1; TRBD1 or TRBD2 may be the D gene (5 bases each). There are 17 residues in the CDR3. Trimming shortened V by 0 bases and J by 6 bases, and 18 bases separated the two germline ends. Germline loops: CDR1 LGHNA, CDR2 YSLEER. The CDR3 DNA reads as TGCGCCAGCAGCCAAGAACGTGGGGGTAGTTTTGGCAATGAGCAGTTCTTC. This translates into CASSQERGGSFGNEQFF.